The source of this T cell receptor beta chain is a study of Tregs in tolerant kidney transplant recipients. Sequencing was performed with immunoSEQ multiplex PCR; in TCRdb, only in-frame clones are kept and a portion is missing. The sample lists roughly 250,000 clones, roughly 80% seen once, with approximately 0.69% in the top ten. Whole-study results and caveats: The small number of patients limits these findings pending further validation. Activated donor B cell expansion appeared to reveal the most relevant donor-specific TCRbeta repertoire.

A word on this clone: Its specificity is unknown.

Thawed PBMCs were FACS-sorted into unstimulated CD4+CD25+CD127- regulatory T cells, CD4+CD25- non-regulatory cells, CD4 and CD8 cells. CDR1 and CDR2 (germline): SGHTA, FQGNSA. The ends were cut back, 3 bases at V and 0 bases at J, with 15 bases in the middle. CDR3 length equals 17 residues. The genes are TRBV7-2 and TRBJ1-3, with D possibly TRBD1 on 6 matching bases. The receptor was derived from a human donor in good health. Sequenced material: CD4+ T cells from blood. For the CDR3, the DNA is TGTGCCAGCAGCTTGGCCGGGACAAGAACCTCTGGAAACACCATATATTTT. It is translated as CASSLAGTRTSGNTIYF.